The rows below give T cell receptor beta chains drawn from one sample of a study of blood T cells in healthy people across ages. MiXCR, run by TCRdb on the 5' RACE reads, gives a single entry per CDR3 protein. The data hold approximately 830,000 distinct CDR3 sequences, with less than 80% observed a single time. The material sequenced was blood. The receptors come from a man aged 30 to 45 in good health. CDR3s include the opening cysteine and the closing phenylalanine or tryptophan. A D gene is named only where the DNA matches it firmly.

TGTGCCAGCAGCCCTAATTGGAATGGATTCTATGGCTACACCTTC CASSPNWNGFYGYTF TRBJ1-2 TRBV5-5 -
TGTGCCAGCAGTTTTATTCAGGGATCCTACACAGATACGCAGTATTTT CASSFIQGSYTDTQYF TRBJ2-3 TRBV28 -
TGTGCCAGCAGGAAGTCTAGCGGGGGCCTACTCAATGAGCAGTTCTTC CASRKSSGGLLNEQFF TRBJ2-1 TRBV12-3/TRBV12-4 TRBD2
TGTGCCAGCAGTTTACGGCAGTCAGAAAAACTGTTTTTT CASSLRQSEKLFF TRBJ1-4 TRBV12-3/TRBV12-4 -
TGTGCCAGCGCCTGGGGCTGGCGACCCTACGAGCAGTACTTC CASAWGWRPYEQYF TRBJ2-7 TRBV28 -
TGTGCCAGCAGTCCTCACCAGGACGGAACCTACGAGCAGTACTTC CASSPHQDGTYEQYF TRBJ2-7 TRBV28 -
TGTGCCAGCAGTTTCGGACAGGATGCCTACGAGCAGTACTTC CASSFGQDAYEQYF TRBJ2-7 TRBV27 TRBD1
TGTGCCAGCAGCGTAGCGCCGACAGGGGGCATTGGGGAGACCCAGTACTTC CASSVAPTGGIGETQYF TRBJ2-5 TRBV9 TRBD1
TGTGCCAGCAGTTTACAGGGCTGGGGCACCGGGGAGCTGTTTTTT CASSLQGWGTGELFF TRBJ2-2 TRBV12-3/TRBV12-4 -
TGTGCCAGCAGTTCCCCGACTAGCGGGGGGGCGGATACGCAGTATTTT CASSSPTSGGADTQYF TRBJ2-3 TRBV12-3/TRBV12-4 TRBD2
TGTGCCAGCAGCCTCACAGCCTCTAACTATGGCTACACCTTC CASSLTASNYGYTF TRBJ1-2 TRBV6-5 -